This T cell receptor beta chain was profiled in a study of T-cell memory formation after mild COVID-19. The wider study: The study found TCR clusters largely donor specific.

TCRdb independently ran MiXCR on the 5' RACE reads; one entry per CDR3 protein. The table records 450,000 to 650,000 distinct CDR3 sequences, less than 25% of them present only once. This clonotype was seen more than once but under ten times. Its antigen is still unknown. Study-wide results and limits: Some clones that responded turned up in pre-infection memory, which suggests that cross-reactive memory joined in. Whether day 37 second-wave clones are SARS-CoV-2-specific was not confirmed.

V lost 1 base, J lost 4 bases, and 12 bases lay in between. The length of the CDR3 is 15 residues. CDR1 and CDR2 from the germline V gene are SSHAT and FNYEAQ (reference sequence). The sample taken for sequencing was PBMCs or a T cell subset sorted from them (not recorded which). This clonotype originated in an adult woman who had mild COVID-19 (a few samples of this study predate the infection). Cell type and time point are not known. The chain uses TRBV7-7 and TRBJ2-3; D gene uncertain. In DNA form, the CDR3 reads TGTGCCAGCAGCTTAGATGTTAGCCCCGCAGATACGCAGTATTTT. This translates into CASSLDVSPADTQYF.